The T cell receptor beta chain described here comes from a study of shared clonotypes between healthy human individuals. Some clones are missing from TCRdb's copy, which holds only in-frame ones; the method was immunoSEQ multiplex PCR. Among about 1.1 million clones, 60% to 85% were seen once, and the ten largest hold 0.85% to 1%. J gave up 4 bases and V 7 bases, and 7 bases lay outside the gene matches. The CDR3 runs to 15 residues. Germline V CDR1 and CDR2: MNHEY, SVGAGI. The chain recombines TRBV6-5 with TRBJ2-3; 11 bases align to TRBD1. The clonotype comes from a man aged 18 to 35 in good health. Some clones in this sample may be carry-over from other donors' samples. Material: memory CD4+ T cells from PBMCs. Noted subset: CD45RA-negative fraction. CDR3 DNA sequence: TGTGCCAGCACCAAGGGGGGACAGGGGGCAGATACGCAGTATTTT. Its protein product is CASTKGGQGADTQYF.